This TCR beta chain came from a study of cytomegalovirus exposure and HLA in healthy donors. As for the study in general: It was reported in a later analysis that the 120 or so validation repertoires used the same platform as the 650 to 800 first-cohort repertoires.

Deletions cut 2 bases from V and 1 base from J, with 11 bases between. The CDR3 runs to 15 residues. Germline V gene sequence: CDR1 MNHEY, CDR2 SMNVEV (reference sequence). Sequencing was performed with immunoSEQ multiplex PCR; in TCRdb, only in-frame clones are kept and a portion is missing. The sample lists about 240,000 clones; 87% were seen once. This sequence was found in a man between 18 and 35 years old in good health and CMV-seronegative. The sample was PBMCs. The chain recombines TRBV27 with TRBJ1-1, with a weak D call TRBD1 (6 bases). In DNA, the CDR3 is TGTGCCAGCAGTTTAGGCCCCAGGGGGAACACTGAAGCTTTCTTT. The encoded protein is CASSLGPRGNTEAFF.